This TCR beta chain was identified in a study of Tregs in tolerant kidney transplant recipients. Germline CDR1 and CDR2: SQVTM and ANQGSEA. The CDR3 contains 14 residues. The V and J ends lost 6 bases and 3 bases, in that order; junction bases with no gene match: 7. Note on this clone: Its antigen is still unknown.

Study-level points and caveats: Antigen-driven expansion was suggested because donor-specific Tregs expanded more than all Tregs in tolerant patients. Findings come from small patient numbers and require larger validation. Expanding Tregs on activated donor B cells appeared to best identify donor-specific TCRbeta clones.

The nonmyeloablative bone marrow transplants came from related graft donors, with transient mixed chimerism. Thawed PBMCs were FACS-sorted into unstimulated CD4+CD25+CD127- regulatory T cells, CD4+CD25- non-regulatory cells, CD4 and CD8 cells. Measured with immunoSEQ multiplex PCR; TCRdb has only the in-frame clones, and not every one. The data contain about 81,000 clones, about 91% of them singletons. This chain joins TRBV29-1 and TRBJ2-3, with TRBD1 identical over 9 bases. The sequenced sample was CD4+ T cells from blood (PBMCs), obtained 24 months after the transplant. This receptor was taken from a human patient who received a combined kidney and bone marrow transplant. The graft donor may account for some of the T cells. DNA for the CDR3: TGCAGCGTCCGGGGGGACAGGGAAACAGATACGCAGTATTTT. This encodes CSVRGDRETDTQYF.